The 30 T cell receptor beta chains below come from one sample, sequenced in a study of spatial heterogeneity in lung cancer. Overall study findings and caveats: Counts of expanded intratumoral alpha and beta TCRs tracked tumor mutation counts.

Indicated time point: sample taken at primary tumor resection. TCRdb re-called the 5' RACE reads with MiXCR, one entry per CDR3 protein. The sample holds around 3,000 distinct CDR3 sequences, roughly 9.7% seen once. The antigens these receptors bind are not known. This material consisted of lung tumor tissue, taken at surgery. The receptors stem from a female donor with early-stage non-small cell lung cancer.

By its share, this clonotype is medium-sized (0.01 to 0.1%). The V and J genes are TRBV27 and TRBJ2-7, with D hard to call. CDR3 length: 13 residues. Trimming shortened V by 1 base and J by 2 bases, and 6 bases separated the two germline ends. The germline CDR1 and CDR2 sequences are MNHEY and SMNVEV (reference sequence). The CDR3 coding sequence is TGTGCCAGCAGTTTATTAGGACCCTACGAGCAGTACTTC. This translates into CASSLLGPYEQYF.

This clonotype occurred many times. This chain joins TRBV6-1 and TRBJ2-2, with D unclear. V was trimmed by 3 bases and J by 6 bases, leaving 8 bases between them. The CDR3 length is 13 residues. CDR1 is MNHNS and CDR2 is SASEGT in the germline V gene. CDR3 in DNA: TGTGCCAGCAGTGAGCTTGCCGCCGGGGAGCTGTTTTTT. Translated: CASSELAAGELFF.

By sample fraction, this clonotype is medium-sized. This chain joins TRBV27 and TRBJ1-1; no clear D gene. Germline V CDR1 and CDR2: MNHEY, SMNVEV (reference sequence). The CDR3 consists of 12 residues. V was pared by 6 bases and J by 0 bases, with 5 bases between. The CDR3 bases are TGTGCCAGCAGGGGTCTGAACACTGAAGCTTTCTTT. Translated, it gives CASRGLNTEAFF.

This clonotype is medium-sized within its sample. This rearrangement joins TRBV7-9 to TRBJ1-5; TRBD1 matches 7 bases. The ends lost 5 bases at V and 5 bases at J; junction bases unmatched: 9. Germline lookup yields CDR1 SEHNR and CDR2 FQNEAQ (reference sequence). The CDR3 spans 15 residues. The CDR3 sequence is CASSGEGGWDQPQHF. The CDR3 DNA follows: TGTGCCAGCAGCGGCGAAGGGGGCTGGGATCAGCCCCAGCATTTT.

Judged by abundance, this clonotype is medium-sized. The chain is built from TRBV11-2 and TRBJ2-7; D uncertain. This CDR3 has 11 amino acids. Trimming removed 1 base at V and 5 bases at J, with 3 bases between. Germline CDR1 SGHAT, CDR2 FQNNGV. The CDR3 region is CASSLAHEQYF. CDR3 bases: TGTGCCAGCAGCTTAGCTCACGAGCAGTACTTC.

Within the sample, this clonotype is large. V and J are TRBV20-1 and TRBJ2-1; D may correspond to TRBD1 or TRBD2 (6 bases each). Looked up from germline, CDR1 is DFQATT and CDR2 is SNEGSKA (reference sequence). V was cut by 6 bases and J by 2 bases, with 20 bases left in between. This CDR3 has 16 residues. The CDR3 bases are TGCAGTGCAAGGCCGTTTAGGGGGGCCGCCTACAATGAGCAGTTCTTC. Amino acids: CSARPFRGAAYNEQFF.

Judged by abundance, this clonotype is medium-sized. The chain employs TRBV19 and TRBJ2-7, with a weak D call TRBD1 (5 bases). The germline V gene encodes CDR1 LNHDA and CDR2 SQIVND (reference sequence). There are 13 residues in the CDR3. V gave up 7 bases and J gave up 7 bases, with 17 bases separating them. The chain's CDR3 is CASTRQGYWEQYF. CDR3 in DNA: TGTGCCAGTACCAGGCAGGGCTATTGGGAGCAGTACTTC.

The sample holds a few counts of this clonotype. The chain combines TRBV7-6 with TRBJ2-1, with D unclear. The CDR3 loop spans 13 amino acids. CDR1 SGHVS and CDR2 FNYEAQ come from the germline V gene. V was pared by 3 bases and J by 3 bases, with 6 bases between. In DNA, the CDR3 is TGTGCCAGCAGCTTGATAAGCTACAATGAGCAGTTCTTC. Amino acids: CASSLISYNEQFF.

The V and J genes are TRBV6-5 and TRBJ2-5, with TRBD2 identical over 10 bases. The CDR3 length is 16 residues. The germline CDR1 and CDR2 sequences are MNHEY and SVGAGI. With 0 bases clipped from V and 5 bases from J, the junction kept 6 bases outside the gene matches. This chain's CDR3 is CASSYSSGRAWETQYF. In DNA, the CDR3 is TGTGCCAGCAGTTACTCGAGCGGGAGGGCCTGGGAGACCCAGTACTTC.

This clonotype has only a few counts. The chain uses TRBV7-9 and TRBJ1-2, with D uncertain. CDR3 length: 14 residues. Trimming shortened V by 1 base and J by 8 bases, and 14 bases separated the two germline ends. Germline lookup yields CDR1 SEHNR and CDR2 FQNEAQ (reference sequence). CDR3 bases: TGTGCCAGCAGCTTAGAGGGATGGTCGCAGGGCTACACCTTC. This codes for CASSLEGWSQGYTF.

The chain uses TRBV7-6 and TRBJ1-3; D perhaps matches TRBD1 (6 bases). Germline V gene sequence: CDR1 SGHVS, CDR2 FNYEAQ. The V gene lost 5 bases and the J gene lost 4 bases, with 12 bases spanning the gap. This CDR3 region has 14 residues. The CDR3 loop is CASSAQGSGNTIYF. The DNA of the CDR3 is TGTGCCAGCAGCGCACAGGGTTCGGGAAACACCATATATTTT.

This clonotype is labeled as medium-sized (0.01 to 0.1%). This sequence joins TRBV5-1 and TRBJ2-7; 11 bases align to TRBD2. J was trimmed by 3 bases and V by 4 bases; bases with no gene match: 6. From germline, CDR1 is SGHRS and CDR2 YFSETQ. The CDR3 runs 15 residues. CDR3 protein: CASSPGLAGLYEQYF. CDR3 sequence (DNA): TGCGCCAGCAGCCCAGGACTAGCGGGTCTCTACGAGCAGTACTTC. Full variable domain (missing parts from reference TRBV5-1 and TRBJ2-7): KAGVTQTPRYLIKTRGQQVTLSCSPISGHRSVSWYQQTPGQGLQFLFEYFSETQRNKGNFPGRFSGRQFSNSRSEMNVSTLELGDSALYLCASSPGLAGLYEQYFGPGTRLTVT.

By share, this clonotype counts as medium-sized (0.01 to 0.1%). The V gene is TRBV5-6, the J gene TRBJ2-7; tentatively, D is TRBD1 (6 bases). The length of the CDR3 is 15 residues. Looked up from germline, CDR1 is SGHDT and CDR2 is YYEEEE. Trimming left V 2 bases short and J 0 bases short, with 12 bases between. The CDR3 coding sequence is TGTGCCAGCAGCTTCGGGACACTGAGCTCCTACGAGCAGTACTTC. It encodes CASSFGTLSSYEQYF.

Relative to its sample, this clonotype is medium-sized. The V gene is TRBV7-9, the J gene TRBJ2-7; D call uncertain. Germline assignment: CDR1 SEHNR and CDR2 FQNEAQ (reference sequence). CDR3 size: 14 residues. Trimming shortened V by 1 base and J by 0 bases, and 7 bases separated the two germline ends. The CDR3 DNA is TGTGCCAGCAGCTTAGAGGGCAGCTCCTACGAGCAGTACTTC. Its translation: CASSLEGSSYEQYF.

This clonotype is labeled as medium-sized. CDR3: CASSLQGDRNYGYTF. The CDR3 DNA follows: TGTGCCAGCAGCTTACAGGGGGACAGAAACTATGGCTACACCTTC. The chain employs TRBV7-2 and TRBJ1-2, with 7 bases matching TRBD1. The CDR3 is made up of 15 amino acids. The V gene's germline CDR1 is SGHTA and CDR2 FQGNSA. J lost 2 bases, V lost 2 bases, and 5 bases had no gene match.

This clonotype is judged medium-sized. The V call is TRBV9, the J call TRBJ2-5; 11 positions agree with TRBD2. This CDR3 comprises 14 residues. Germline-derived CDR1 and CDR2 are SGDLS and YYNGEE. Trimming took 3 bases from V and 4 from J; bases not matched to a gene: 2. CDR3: CASSATSGVETQYF. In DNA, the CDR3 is TGTGCCAGCAGCGCGACTAGCGGGGTAGAGACCCAGTACTTC.

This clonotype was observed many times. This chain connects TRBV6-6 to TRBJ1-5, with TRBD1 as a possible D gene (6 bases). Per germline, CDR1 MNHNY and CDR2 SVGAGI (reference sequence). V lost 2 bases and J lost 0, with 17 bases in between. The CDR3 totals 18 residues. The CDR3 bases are TGTGCCAGCAGTTACCCGGGGGGGCAGACTAATAGCAATCAGCCCCAGCATTTT. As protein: CASSYPGGQTNSNQPQHF.

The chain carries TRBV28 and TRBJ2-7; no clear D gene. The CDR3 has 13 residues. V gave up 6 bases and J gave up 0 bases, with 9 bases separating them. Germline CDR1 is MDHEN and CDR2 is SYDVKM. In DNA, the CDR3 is TGTGCCAGCAGGGCGACGGTCTCCTACGAGCAGTACTTC. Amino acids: CASRATVSYEQYF.

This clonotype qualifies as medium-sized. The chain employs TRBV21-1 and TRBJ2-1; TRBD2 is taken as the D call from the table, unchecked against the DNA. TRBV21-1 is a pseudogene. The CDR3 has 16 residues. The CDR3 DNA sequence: TGTGCCAGCAGCAAAGTAACGGGGGCCCTCTTGGATGAGCAGTTCTTC. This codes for CASSKVTGALLDEQFF.

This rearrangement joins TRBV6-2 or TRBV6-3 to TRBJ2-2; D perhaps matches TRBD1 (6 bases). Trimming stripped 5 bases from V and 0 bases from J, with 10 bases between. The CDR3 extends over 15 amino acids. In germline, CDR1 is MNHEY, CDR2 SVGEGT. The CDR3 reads CASSDGQTNTGELFF. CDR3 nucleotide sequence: TGTGCCAGCAGTGACGGACAGACGAACACCGGGGAGCTGTTTTTT.

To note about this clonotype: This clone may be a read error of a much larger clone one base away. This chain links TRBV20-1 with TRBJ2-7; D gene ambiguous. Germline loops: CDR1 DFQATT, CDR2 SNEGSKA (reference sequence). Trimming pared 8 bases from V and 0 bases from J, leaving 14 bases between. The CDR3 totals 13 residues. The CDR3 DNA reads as TGCAGTACGAGACCAACGACCTCCTACGAGCAGTACTTC. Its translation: CSTRPTTSYEQYF.

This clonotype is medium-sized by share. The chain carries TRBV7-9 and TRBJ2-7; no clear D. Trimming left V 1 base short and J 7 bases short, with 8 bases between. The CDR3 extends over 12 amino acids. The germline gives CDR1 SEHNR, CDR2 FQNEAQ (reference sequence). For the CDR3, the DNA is TGTGCCAGCAGCTTAGAGGTGGAAGAGCAGTACTTC. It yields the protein CASSLEVEEQYF.

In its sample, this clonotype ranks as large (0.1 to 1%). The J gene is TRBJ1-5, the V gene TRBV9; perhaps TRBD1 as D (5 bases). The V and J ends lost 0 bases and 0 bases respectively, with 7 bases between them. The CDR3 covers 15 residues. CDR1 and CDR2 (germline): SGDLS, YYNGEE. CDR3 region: CASSVAGDSNQPQHF. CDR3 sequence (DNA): TGTGCCAGCAGCGTAGCGGGGGATAGCAATCAGCCCCAGCATTTT.

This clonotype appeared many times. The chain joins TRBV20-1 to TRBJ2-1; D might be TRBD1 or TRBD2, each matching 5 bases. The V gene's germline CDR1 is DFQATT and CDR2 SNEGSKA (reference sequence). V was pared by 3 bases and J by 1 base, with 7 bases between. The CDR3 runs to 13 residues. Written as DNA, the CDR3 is TGCAGTGCTAGGGGGGAATCCTACAATGAGCAGTTCTTC. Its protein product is CSARGESYNEQFF.

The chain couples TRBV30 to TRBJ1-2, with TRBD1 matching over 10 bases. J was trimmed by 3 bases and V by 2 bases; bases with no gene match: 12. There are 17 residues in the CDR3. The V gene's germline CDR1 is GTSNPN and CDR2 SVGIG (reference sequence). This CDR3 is CAWSQGAGQGSYYGYTF. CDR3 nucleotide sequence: TGTGCCTGGAGTCAGGGGGCGGGACAGGGGTCTTACTATGGCTACACCTTC.

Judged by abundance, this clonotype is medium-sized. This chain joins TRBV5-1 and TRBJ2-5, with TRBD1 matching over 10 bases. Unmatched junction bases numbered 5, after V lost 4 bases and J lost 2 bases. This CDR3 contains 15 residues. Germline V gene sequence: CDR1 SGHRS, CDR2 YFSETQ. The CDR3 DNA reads TGCGCCAGCAGCGGGGGACAGGGGTCGCAAGAGACCCAGTACTTC. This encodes CASSGGQGSQETQYF. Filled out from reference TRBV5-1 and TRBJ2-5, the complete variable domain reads KAGVTQTPRYLIKTRGQQVTLSCSPISGHRSVSWYQQTPGQGLQFLFEYFSETQRNKGNFPGRFSGRQFSNSRSEMNVSTLELGDSALYLCASSGGQGSQETQYFGPGTRLLVL.

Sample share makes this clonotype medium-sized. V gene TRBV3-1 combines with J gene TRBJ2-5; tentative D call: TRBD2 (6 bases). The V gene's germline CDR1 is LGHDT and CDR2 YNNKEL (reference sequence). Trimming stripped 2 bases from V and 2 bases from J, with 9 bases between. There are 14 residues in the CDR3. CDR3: CASSQWGVQETQYF. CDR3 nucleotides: TGTGCCAGCAGCCAATGGGGGGTTCAAGAGACCCAGTACTTC.

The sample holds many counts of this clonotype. CDR3 nucleotide sequence: TGTGCCAGCAGCCCCAGGGCCCCTATGAGAACTGGAAACACCATATATTTT. Translating gives CASSPRAPMRTGNTIYF. The V and J genes are TRBV7-2 and TRBJ1-3, with D tentatively TRBD1 (5 bases). The CDR3 loop spans 17 amino acids. Germline CDR1 SGHTA, CDR2 FQGNSA. V gave up 5 bases and J gave up 2 bases, with 19 bases separating them.

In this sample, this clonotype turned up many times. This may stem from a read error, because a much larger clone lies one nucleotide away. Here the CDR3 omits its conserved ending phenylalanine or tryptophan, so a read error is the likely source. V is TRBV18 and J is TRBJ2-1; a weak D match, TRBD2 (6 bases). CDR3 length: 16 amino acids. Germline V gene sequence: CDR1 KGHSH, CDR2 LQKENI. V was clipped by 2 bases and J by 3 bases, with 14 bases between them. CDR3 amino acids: CASSPTPGVSYNEQFS. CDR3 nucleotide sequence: TGTGCCAGCTCACCAACGCCGGGGGTAAGCTACAATGAGCAGTTCTCC.

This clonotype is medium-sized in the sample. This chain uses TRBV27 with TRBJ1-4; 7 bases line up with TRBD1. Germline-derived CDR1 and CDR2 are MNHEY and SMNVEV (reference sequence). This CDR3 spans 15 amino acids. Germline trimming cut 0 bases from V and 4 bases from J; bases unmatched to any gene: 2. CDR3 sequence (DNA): TGTGCCAGCAGTTTATCGGGACAGTTTAATGAAAAACTGTTTTTT. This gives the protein CASSLSGQFNEKLFF. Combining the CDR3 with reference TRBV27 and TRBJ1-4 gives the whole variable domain EAQVTQNPRYLITVTGKKLTVTCSQNMNHEYMSWYRQDPGLGLRQIYYSMNVEVTDKGDVPEGYKVSRKEKRNFPLILESPSPNQTSLYFCASSLSGQFNEKLFFGSGTQLSVL.